This TCR beta chain came from a study of blood T cell repertoires in COVID-19. The V gene lost 7 bases and the J gene lost 6 bases, with 18 bases spanning the gap. CDR1 is MDHEN and CDR2 is SYDVKM in the germline V gene. CDR3 length: 15 residues. Study members were between roughly 18 and 100 years old and lived in approximately 25 US regions. Clinical history as reported by participants underpinned cohort assignment. Individuals in the exposed group had encountered a COVID-19 case within 2 weeks preceding study entry. Produced via immunoSEQ multiplex PCR; TCRdb's table is partial and in-frame only. The sample lists 300,000 to 350,000 clones; approximately 90% were seen once.

The TCR comes from a woman in her twenties or thirties who had been exposed to COVID-19. Sequencing was carried out using PBMCs or T cells enriched from blood (not recorded which). The V and J genes are TRBV28 and TRBJ2-2, with D unclear. CDR3 residues: CASNLGSIGPGELFF. The CDR3 bases are TGTGCCAGCAACTTGGGCTCAATCGGCCCCGGGGAGCTGTTTTTT.